A single sample is the source of the 11 T cell receptor beta chains below, sequenced in a study of radiotherapy plus CTLA-4 blockade in lung cancer. Libraries were prepared by immunoSEQ multiplex PCR; TCRdb keeps only in-frame clonotypes and omits some of them. This sample has about 51,000 clones, with roughly 77% found just once. The sequencing used peripheral blood, collected from a patient treated with radiotherapy plus ipilimumab. Receptors originate from a human donor with non-small cell lung cancer whose response to radiotherapy plus ipilimumab could not be evaluated.

V and J are TRBV5-5 and TRBJ1-2; a possible D gene is TRBD1 (5 bases). The CDR3 has 14 amino acids. V dropped 1 base and J dropped 6 bases, with 13 bases sitting between them. Per germline, CDR1 SGHKS and CDR2 YYEKEE (reference sequence). CDR3 protein: CASSLSRALDGYTF. CDR3 in DNA: TGTGCCAGCAGCTTGAGCAGGGCTCTGGATGGCTACACCTTC.

The chain joins TRBV18 to TRBJ1-2; a weak D match, TRBD1 (6 bases). Between the trimmed V and J ends, which lost 3 bases and 1 base, there was a span of 12 bases. The CDR3 is 15 residues long. Germline V gene lookup returns CDR1 KGHSH and CDR2 LQKENI. The CDR3 nucleotides read TGTGCCAGCTCACCCTCACAGGGAGATAACTATGGCTACACCTTC. Its protein product is CASSPSQGDNYGYTF.

This clone has just one count. CDR3 bases: TGCGCCAGCAGCTTGGTCGCCGGAGCGGGGGAGACCCAGTACTTC. It translates to CASSLVAGAGETQYF. This chain joins TRBV5-1 and TRBJ2-5; 7 nucleotides match TRBD2. Germline V lookup: CDR1 SGHRS, CDR2 YFSETQ. V shed 0 bases, J shed 5 bases, and the junction held 7 bases outside the gene matches. The CDR3 has 15 residues.

CDR3 coding DNA: TGTGCCAGCAGGGGAATCCTCTCCGGGGGCTATAATTCACCCCTCCACTTT. It encodes CASRGILSGGYNSPLHF. V and J are TRBV28 and TRBJ1-6, with D possibly TRBD1 on 5 matching bases. The CDR3 consists of 17 residues. Trimming pared 6 bases from V and 3 bases from J, leaving 18 bases between. Germline CDR1 and CDR2: MDHEN and SYDVKM.

The chain combines TRBV9 with TRBJ2-1; D might be TRBD2 (6 bases). Germline-derived CDR1 and CDR2 are SGDLS and YYNGEE. The V end lost 3 bases, the J end lost 2 bases, and 12 bases lay between the germline ends. CDR3 length equals 15 residues. CDR3 sequence reads: CASSDRLGTYNEQFF. The DNA of the CDR3 is TGTGCCAGCAGCGATCGACTAGGGACCTACAATGAGCAGTTCTTC. Supplemented by reference TRBV9 and TRBJ2-1, the full variable domain reads DSGVTQTPKHLITATGQRVTLRCSPRSGDLSVYWYQQSLDQGLQFLIQYYNGEERAKGNILERFSAQQFPDLHSELNLSSLELGDSALYFCASSDRLGTYNEQFFGPGTRLTVL.

This rearrangement joins TRBV6-1 to TRBJ1-2, with D possibly matching TRBD1 (5 bases). CDR1 is MNHNS, CDR2 SASEGT, per germline. Trimming stripped 11 bases from V and 1 base from J, with 11 bases between. CDR3 length: 12 residues. CDR3 sequence: CAGGGGNYGYTF. CDR3 bases: TGTGCCGGTGGCGGGGGTAACTATGGCTACACCTTC.

This chain links TRBV23-1 with TRBJ2-7; 8 bases match TRBD1. TRBV23-1 is identified as an open reading frame with a role that is uncertain. J gave up 5 bases and V 2 bases, and 8 bases lay outside the gene matches. CDR3 length: 15 amino acids. CDR3 protein: CASSQLGQGAHEQYF. As DNA, the CDR3 is TGCGCCAGCAGTCAACTCGGGCAGGGGGCCCACGAGCAGTACTTC.

The chain uses TRBV5-1 and TRBJ2-7; D gene ambiguous. The CDR3 contains 13 residues. V was trimmed by 2 bases and J by 6 bases, leaving 12 bases between them. Germline values: CDR1 SGHRS, CDR2 YFSETQ. The CDR3 region is CASSFDTLGEQYF. In DNA, the CDR3 is TGCGCCAGCAGCTTCGACACCTTGGGCGAGCAGTACTTC.

This clone was counted between two and nine times. The DNA for the CDR3 is TGTGCCAGCAGTTTAGGCAGGGTGATGGCTGAAGCTTTCTTT. It codes for CASSLGRVMAEAFF. This chain joins TRBV28 and TRBJ1-1, with D possibly matching TRBD1 (5 bases). Germline lookup yields CDR1 MDHEN and CDR2 SYDVKM. The CDR3 length is 14 residues. V was shortened by 2 bases and J by 6 bases, with 13 bases between the two germline ends. Variable domain in full (rest from reference TRBV28 and TRBJ1-1): DVKVTQSSRYLVKRTGEKVFLECVQDMDHENMFWYRQDPGLGLRLIYFSYDVKMKEKGDIPEGYSVSREKKERFSLILESASTNQTSMYLCASSLGRVMAEAFFGQGTRLTVV.

The chain has TRBV7-2 and TRBJ2-7; maybe TRBD2 (6 bases). CDR3 length: 15 amino acids. Looked up from germline, CDR1 is SGHTA and CDR2 is FQGNSA. V lost 5 bases and J lost 7, with 21 bases in between. CDR3 loop: CASSPGKTRGAEQYF. The CDR3, as DNA: TGTGCCAGCAGCCCGGGGAAGACTAGGGGCGCGGAGCAGTACTTC.

This clone was counted between two and nine times. The chain couples TRBV7-2 to TRBJ2-2; 9 bases are shared with TRBD2. The CDR3 has 17 residues. CDR1 and CDR2 from the germline V gene are SGHTA and FQGNSA. J gave up 6 bases and V 1 base, and 9 bases lay outside the gene matches. The CDR3 nucleotides are TGTGCCAGCAGCTTAGGGGGCCGCGGGGGGGCCTCCGGGGAGCTGTTTTTT. Its protein product is CASSLGGRGGASGELFF.